This entry concerns a single T cell receptor beta chain. The antigen is unknown. Data came from immunoSEQ multiplex PCR; TCRdb stores just in-frame clones and leaves some out. The table has roughly 99,000 clones, roughly 90% seen once. The CDR3 loop spans 16 amino acids. V trimming: 4 bases; J trimming: 7 bases; junction bases outside the gene matches: 10. Germline CDR1 is SGHRS and CDR2 is YFSETQ. The record originates from a study of graft-versus-host responses after intestinal transplantation. Study-wide context: Among the recipients, all got anti-thymocyte globulin induction and then tacrolimus and steroids for about 3 years.

Regarding the study as a whole: An association linked early post-transplant HvG declines with peak circulating GvH clone levels.

This chain links TRBV5-1 with TRBJ2-1, with TRBD2 matching over 11 bases. This receptor was obtained from a human donor who was the organ donor for an intestinal transplant. The sample here was unstimulated CD4+ T cells sorted from spleen or lymph node cells, taken before transplant. CDR3 loop: CASSVPLAGVKNEQFF. For the CDR3, the DNA is TGCGCCAGCAGCGTCCCACTAGCGGGAGTGAAAAATGAGCAGTTCTTC.